This TCR beta chain was retrieved from a study of graft-versus-host responses after intestinal transplantation. Regarding this clone: Its cognate antigen is unknown.

The ends lost 4 bases at V and 0 bases at J; junction bases unmatched: 6. The CDR3 loop spans 17 amino acids. Sequencing used immunoSEQ multiplex PCR; TCRdb keeps in-frame clones, though not all of them. This repertoire shows nearly 90,000 clones, roughly four fifths found once; its top ten account for about a sixth. The study, taken as a whole, reports: Peak levels of circulating GvH clones tracked with early post-transplant HvG declines. Allografts from individuals with graft-donor T cell macrochimerism displayed high graft-versus-host to host-versus-graft clonal ratios.

Specimen: unstimulated CD8+ T cells sorted from spleen or lymph node cells, collected before intestinal transplant. The gene calls are TRBV23-1 and TRBJ2-6; 7 positions agree with TRBD1. TRBV23-1 falls under the ORF class, with uncertain function. The sequence came from a human donor who received an intestinal transplant. The DNA for the CDR3 is TGCGCCAGCAGTCGGGACAGAATAGACTCTGGGGCCAACGTCCTGACTTTC. Protein product: CASSRDRIDSGANVLTF.